One T cell receptor (beta chain) is described in this entry. The sample holds other DNA sequences that translate to the same CDR3. These data belong to a study of blood T cell repertoires in COVID-19. Overall study context: Acute-phase and convalescent COVID-19 samples originated in the United States, Italy and Spain. Sources were T cells, B-cell-depleted T cells, or PBMCs; the material itself was cDNA or gDNA.

Source study methods: It was from reference gene primer amplification that nucleated cell counts were estimated. Libraries were prepared by immunoSEQ multiplex PCR; TCRdb keeps only in-frame clonotypes and omits some of them. V, J and clone size are taken as reported in that table, and D and trimming were inferred from the DNA itself. The sample carries some 71,000 clones, 90% recorded once. The sequence derives from a woman aged 18 to 35 with acute or convalescent COVID-19. Material for sequencing was peripheral blood.

This chain's CDR3 is CASSVGQGAYEQYF. The CDR3 nucleotides read TGTGCCAGCAGCGTAGGACAGGGGGCCTACGAGCAGTACTTC. This sequence joins TRBV9 and TRBJ2-7; 9 bases are a match to TRBD1. Trimming at V came to 0 bases and at J to 2 bases, leaving 0 bases not matched to a gene. The CDR3 has 14 amino acids. Germline V gene lookup returns CDR1 SGDLS and CDR2 YYNGEE.